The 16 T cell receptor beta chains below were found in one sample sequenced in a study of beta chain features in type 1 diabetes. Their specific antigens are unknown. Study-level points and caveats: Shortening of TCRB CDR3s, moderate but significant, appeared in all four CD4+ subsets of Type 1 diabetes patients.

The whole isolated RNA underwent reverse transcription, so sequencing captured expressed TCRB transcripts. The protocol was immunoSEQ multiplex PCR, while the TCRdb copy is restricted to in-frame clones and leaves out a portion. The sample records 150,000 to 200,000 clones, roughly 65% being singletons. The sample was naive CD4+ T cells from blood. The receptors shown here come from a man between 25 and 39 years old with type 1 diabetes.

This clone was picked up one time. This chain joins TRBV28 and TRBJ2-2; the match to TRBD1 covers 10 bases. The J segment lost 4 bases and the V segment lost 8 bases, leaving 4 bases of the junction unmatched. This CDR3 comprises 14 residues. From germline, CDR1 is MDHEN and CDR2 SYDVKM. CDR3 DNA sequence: TGTGCCAGCGGTGGGACAGGGGTCACCGGGGAGCTGTTTTTT. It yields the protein CASGGTGVTGELFF.

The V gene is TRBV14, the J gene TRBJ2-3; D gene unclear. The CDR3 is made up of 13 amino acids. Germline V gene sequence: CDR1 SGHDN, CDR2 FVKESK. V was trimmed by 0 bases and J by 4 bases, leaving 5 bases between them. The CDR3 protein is CASSQELADTQYF. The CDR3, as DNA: TGTGCCAGCAGCCAAGAGCTGGCAGATACGCAGTATTTT.

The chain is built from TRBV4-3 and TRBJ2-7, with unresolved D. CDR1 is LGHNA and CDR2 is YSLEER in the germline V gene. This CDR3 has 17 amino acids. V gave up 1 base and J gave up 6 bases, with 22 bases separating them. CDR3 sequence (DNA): TGCGCCAGCAGCCAAGCGCTGGGGAAACTCTCTTCGGGCGAGCAGTACTTC. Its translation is CASSQALGKLSSGEQYF.

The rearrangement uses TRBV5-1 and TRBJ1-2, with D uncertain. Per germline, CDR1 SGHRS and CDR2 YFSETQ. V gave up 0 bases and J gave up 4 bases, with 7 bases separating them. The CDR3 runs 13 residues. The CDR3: CASSLDKPYGYTF. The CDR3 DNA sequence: TGCGCCAGCAGCTTGGATAAACCCTATGGCTACACCTTC.

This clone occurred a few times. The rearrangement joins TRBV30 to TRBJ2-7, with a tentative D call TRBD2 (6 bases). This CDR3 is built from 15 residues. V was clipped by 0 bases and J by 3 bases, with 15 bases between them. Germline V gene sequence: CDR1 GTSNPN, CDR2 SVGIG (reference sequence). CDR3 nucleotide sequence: TGTGCCTGGAGTGTACGCGGGGCGTCAGTCTACGAGCAGTACTTC. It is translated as CAWSVRGASVYEQYF.

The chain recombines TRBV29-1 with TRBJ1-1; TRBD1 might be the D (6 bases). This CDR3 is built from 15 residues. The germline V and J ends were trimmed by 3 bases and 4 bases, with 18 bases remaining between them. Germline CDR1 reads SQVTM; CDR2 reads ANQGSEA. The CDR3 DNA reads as TGCAGCGTTGAGTCGACAGGAAGCAGTCGCACTGAAGCTTTCTTT. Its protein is CSVESTGSSRTEAFF.

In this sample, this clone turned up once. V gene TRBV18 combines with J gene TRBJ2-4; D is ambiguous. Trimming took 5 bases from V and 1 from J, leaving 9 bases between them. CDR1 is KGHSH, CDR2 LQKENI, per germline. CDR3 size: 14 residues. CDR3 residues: CASSYQVAKNIQYF. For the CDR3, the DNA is TGTGCCAGCTCATATCAGGTGGCCAAAAACATTCAGTACTTC. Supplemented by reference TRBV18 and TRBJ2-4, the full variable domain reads NAGVMQNPRHLVRRRGQEARLRCSPMKGHSHVYWYRQLPEEGLKFMVYLQKENIIDESGMPKERFSAEFPKEGPSILRIQQVVRGDSAAYFCASSYQVAKNIQYFGAGTRLSVL.

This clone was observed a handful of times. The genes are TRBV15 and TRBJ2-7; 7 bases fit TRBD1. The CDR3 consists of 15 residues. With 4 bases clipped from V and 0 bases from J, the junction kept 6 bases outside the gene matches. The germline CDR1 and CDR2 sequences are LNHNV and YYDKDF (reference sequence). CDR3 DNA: TGTGCCACCAGCACGGGACAGCATCGCTCCTACGAGCAGTACTTC. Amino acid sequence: CATSTGQHRSYEQYF.

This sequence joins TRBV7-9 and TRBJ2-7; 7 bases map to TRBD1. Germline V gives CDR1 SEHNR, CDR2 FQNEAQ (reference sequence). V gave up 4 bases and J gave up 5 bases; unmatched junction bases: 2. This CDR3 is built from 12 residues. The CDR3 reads CASSSTGNEQYF. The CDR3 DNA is TGTGCCAGCAGCTCGACAGGGAACGAGCAGTACTTC.

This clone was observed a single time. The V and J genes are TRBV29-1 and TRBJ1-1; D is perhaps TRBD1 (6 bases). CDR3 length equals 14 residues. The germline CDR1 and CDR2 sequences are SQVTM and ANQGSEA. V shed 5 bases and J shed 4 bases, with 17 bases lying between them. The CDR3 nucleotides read TGCAGCGTTTCCCACAAACAGGGTAGCACTGAAGCTTTCTTT. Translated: CSVSHKQGSTEAFF.

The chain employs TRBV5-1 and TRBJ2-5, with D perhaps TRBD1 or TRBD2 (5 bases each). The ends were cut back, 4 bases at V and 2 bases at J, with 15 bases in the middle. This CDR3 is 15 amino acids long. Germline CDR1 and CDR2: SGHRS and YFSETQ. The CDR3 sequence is CASSAPTEGQETQYF. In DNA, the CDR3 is TGCGCCAGCAGCGCCCCAACTGAGGGGCAAGAGACCCAGTACTTC.

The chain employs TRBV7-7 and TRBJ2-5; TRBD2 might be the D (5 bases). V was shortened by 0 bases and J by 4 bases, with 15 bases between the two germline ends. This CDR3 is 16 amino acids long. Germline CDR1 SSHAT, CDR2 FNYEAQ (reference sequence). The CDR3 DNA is TGTGCCAGCAGCTTAGCCGACGGGGTAGGGCGAGAGACCCAGTACTTC. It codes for CASSLADGVGRETQYF.

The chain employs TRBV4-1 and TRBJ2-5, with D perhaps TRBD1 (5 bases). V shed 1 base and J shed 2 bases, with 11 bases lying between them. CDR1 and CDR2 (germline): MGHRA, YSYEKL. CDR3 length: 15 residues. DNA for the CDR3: TGCGCCAGCAGCCAAGGAGTGAGACAGCAAGAGACCCAGTACTTC. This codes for CASSQGVRQQETQYF.

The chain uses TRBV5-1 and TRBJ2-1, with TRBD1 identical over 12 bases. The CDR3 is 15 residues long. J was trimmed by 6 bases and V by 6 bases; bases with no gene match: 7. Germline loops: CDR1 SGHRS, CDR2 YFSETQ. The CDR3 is CASTAGTGGLNEQFF. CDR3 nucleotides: TGCGCCAGCACAGCCGGGACAGGGGGCCTCAATGAGCAGTTCTTC.

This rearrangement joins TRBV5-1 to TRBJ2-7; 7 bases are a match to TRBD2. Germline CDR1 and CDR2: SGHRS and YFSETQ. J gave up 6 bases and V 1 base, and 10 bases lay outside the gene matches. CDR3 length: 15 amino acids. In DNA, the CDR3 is TGCGCCAGCAGCTTGCAAGCGGGGACCCTACCCGAGCAGTACTTC. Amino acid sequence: CASSLQAGTLPEQYF.

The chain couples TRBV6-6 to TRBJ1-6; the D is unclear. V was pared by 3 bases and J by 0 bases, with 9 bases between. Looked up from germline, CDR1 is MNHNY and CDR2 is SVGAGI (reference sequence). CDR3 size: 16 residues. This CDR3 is CASSYEASSYNSPLHF. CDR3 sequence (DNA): TGTGCCAGCAGTTATGAGGCGAGCTCCTATAATTCACCCCTCCACTTT.